Listed here are 26 T cell receptor beta chains from one sample, sequenced in a study of T cell repertoires in cytomegalovirus infection. TCRdb processed the reads anew with MiXCR; each CDR3 protein has one entry. The table records some 350,000 distinct CDR3 sequences, around a third of them present only once. Which antigens these TCRs recognize remains unknown. The sequenced sample was cultured PBMCs, obtained from culture after CMV antigen stimulation. The receptors stem from a human donor in good health (CMV status not recorded). Some clones in this sample may be carry-over from other donors' samples.

Comment on this clonotype: At one end, the junction sequence differs from germline, possibly due to a read error. V gene TRBV5-1 combines with J gene TRBJ1-5; perhaps TRBD1 as D (5 bases). Germline values: CDR1 SGHRS, CDR2 YFSETQ. The length of the CDR3 is 15 residues. The CDR3 is CASSLEGVSNQPQHF. CDR3 coding DNA: TGCGCTAGCAGCTTAGAAGGGGTCAGCAATCAGCCCCAGCATTTT.

The rearrangement uses TRBV5-4 and TRBJ1-4; D is possibly TRBD1 (6 bases). From germline, CDR1 is SGHNT and CDR2 YYREEE (reference sequence). V was trimmed by 2 bases and J by 8 bases, leaving 13 bases between them. The CDR3 consists of 14 residues. CDR3 nucleotides: TGTGCCAGCAGCTTCGGGGGGGCGGGGGAAAAACTGTTTTTT. Encoded protein: CASSFGGAGEKLFF.

This clonotype showed up just a few times. The chain employs TRBV5-1 and TRBJ1-1; 9 bases map to TRBD1. CDR1 is SGHRS, CDR2 YFSETQ, per germline. The V and J ends lost 4 bases and 0 bases, in that order; junction bases with no gene match: 7. The length of the CDR3 is 16 residues. The CDR3 sequence is CASSRGQGSLNTEAFF. CDR3 nucleotides: TGCGCCAGCAGCCGAGGACAGGGGTCCTTGAACACTGAAGCTTTCTTT.

A single count supports this clonotype. The chain has TRBV6-1 and TRBJ2-5; 11 bases fit TRBD2. The CDR3 runs 15 residues. Per the germline V gene, CDR1 is MNHNS and CDR2 is SASEGT. The ends lost 0 bases at V and 3 bases at J; junction bases unmatched: 0. The DNA for the CDR3 is TGTGCCAGCAGTGAAGCGACTAGCGGGAAAGAGACCCAGTACTTC. Translating gives CASSEATSGKETQYF.

The rearrangement joins TRBV19 to TRBJ2-7; D possibly corresponds to TRBD2 (5 bases). Per germline, CDR1 LNHDA and CDR2 SQIVND (reference sequence). The CDR3 spans 14 residues. V was pared by 2 bases and J by 3 bases, with 11 bases between. CDR3 in DNA: TGTGCCAGTAGTATAAGCGGAACCTTCTACGAGCAGTACTTC. It translates to CASSISGTFYEQYF.

This clonotype was picked up a small number of times. V and J are TRBV19 and TRBJ1-5; TRBD1 might be the D (5 bases). Per germline, CDR1 LNHDA and CDR2 SQIVND (reference sequence). The V end was cut by 5 bases, the J end by 6 bases, with 14 bases between. The CDR3 extends over 14 amino acids. CDR3 nucleotide sequence: TGTGCCAGTAGTGCAAAGGGGATCAGTCAGCCCCAGCATTTT. This sequence encodes CASSAKGISQPQHF. The full variable domain, in which reference TRBV19 and TRBJ1-5 provide the parts outside the CDR3, is DGGITQSPKYLFRKEGQNVTLSCEQNLNHDAMYWYRQDPGQGLRLIYYSQIVNDFQKGDIAEGYSVSREKKESFPLTVTSAQKNPTAFYLCASSAKGISQPQHFGDGTRLSIL.

This clonotype was counted a few times. The chain joins TRBV28 to TRBJ2-3; 7 nucleotides align to TRBD2. The CDR3 is made up of 15 amino acids. V trimming: 3 bases; J trimming: 2 bases; junction bases outside the gene matches: 5. CDR1 is MDHEN and CDR2 is SYDVKM in the germline V gene. The chain's CDR3 is CASSFTGGLTDTQYF. In nucleotides, the CDR3 is TGTGCCAGCAGTTTTACGGGAGGACTCACAGATACGCAGTATTTT.

This clonotype was counted between two and nine times. CDR3 loop: CASSFSGTNTGELFF. DNA of the CDR3: TGTGCCAGCAGCTTTAGCGGGACGAACACCGGGGAGCTGTTTTTT. This chain connects TRBV11-3 to TRBJ2-2, with TRBD2 matching 8 bases. The CDR3 runs 15 residues. Germline V gene sequence: CDR1 SGHNT, CDR2 YENEEA. V dropped 3 bases and J dropped 0; count of bases not matched to a gene: 0.

This clonotype came up a few times. The V gene is TRBV7-2, the J gene TRBJ2-5, with no clear D. The CDR3 length is 13 residues. Looked up from germline, CDR1 is SGHTA and CDR2 is FQGNSA. V gave up 5 bases and J gave up 4 bases, with 11 bases separating them. The CDR3 loop reads CASSLGPLETQYF. The CDR3 DNA sequence: TGTGCCAGCAGCCTAGGCCCATTAGAGACCCAGTACTTC.

V is TRBV5-5 and J is TRBJ2-7; possibly TRBD2 for D (6 bases). Trimming cost V 4 bases and J 1 base, with 15 bases left between them. Germline V lookup: CDR1 SGHKS, CDR2 YYEKEE (reference sequence). The CDR3 covers 15 residues. CDR3 region: CASSPLEGLSYEQYV. The CDR3 DNA sequence: TGTGCCAGCAGCCCTTTGGAGGGACTTTCCTACGAGCAGTACGTC.

The chain carries TRBV28 and TRBJ2-2; D call uncertain. The V gene's germline CDR1 is MDHEN and CDR2 SYDVKM. The ends were cut back, 3 bases at V and 0 bases at J, with 8 bases in the middle. CDR3 length: 15 residues. DNA for the CDR3: TGTGCCAGCAGTTTTCCGCAGACGAACACCGGGGAGCTGTTTTTT. Protein: CASSFPQTNTGELFF.

The table lists this clonotype with many counts. The rearrangement uses TRBV7-2 and TRBJ2-2; maybe TRBD1 (6 bases). Germline loops: CDR1 SGHTA, CDR2 FQGNSA. The CDR3 has 15 amino acids. V was shortened by 3 bases and J by 4 bases, with 12 bases between the two germline ends. The CDR3 is CASSFGDTGTGELFF. CDR3 sequence (DNA): TGTGCCAGCAGCTTCGGGGACACCGGCACCGGGGAGCTGTTTTTT.

The chain joins TRBV10-3 to TRBJ2-7; 7 positions match TRBD1. V was pared by 7 bases and J by 2 bases, with 14 bases of the junction left unmatched. The length of the CDR3 is 16 residues. Germline V gives CDR1 ENHRY, CDR2 SYGVKD. CDR3 bases: TGTGCCATCACATCACAGACGGGACAGAGCCCCTACGAGCAGTACTTC. Protein: CAITSQTGQSPYEQYF.

This clonotype was counted only a few times. V gene TRBV27 combines with J gene TRBJ2-3; D remains ambiguous. V lost 2 bases and J 5 bases, leaving 8 bases between the germline ends. The germline V gene encodes CDR1 MNHEY and CDR2 SMNVEV (reference sequence). The CDR3 is 13 residues long. For the CDR3, the DNA is TGTGCCAGCAGTTTAAGGGTATTAGATACGCAGTATTTT. Translating gives CASSLRVLDTQYF.

The J gene is TRBJ2-1, the V gene TRBV5-1; D gene uncertain. This CDR3 has 13 amino acids. Trimming took off 4 bases at V and 0 bases at J, with 5 bases between the two ends. The germline gives CDR1 SGHRS, CDR2 YFSETQ. The CDR3 here is CASSGFSYNEQFF. The CDR3 nucleotides are TGCGCCAGCAGCGGATTCTCCTACAATGAGCAGTTCTTC. Drawing the rest from reference TRBV5-1 and TRBJ2-1, the complete variable domain is KAGVTQTPRYLIKTRGQQVTLSCSPISGHRSVSWYQQTPGQGLQFLFEYFSETQRNKGNFPGRFSGRQFSNSRSEMNVSTLELGDSALYLCASSGFSYNEQFFGPGTRLTVL.

In this sample, this clonotype turned up a few times. V usage is TRBV7-6 and J usage is TRBJ1-1; D not resolved. Germline V gives CDR1 SGHVS, CDR2 FNYEAQ. This CDR3 spans 13 amino acids. Trimming removed 3 bases from V and 4 bases from J, with 9 bases in between. For the CDR3, the DNA is TGTGCCAGCAGCTTTTCCCCCAGCACTGAAGCTTTCTTT. Translation gives CASSFSPSTEAFF.

The sample holds a few counts of this clonotype. This chain uses TRBV12-3 or TRBV12-4 with TRBJ1-2; a possible D gene is TRBD1 (6 bases). V was pared by 6 bases and J by 4 bases, with 12 bases between. The CDR3 has 13 amino acids. DNA of the CDR3: TGTGCCAGCAGACAGGGACTGAGCTATGGCTACACCTTC. Translation: CASRQGLSYGYTF.

The V and J genes are TRBV19 and TRBJ1-1; D uncertain. Trimming stripped 3 bases from V and 6 bases from J, with 8 bases between. Looked up from germline, CDR1 is LNHDA and CDR2 is SQIVND (reference sequence). The CDR3 loop spans 12 amino acids. Here the CDR3 reads CASSIGSAEAFF. DNA for the CDR3: TGTGCCAGTAGTATTGGGTCGGCTGAAGCTTTCTTT.

The sample holds a few counts of this clonotype. The chain employs TRBV7-9 and TRBJ2-7; 11 bases line up with TRBD2. The DNA end favors TRBJ2-5, so the J call may be wrong. This CDR3 comprises 14 residues. Germline CDR1 SEHNR, CDR2 FQNEAQ (reference sequence). This CDR3 is CASRPSGTSGTQYF. The CDR3 DNA sequence: TGTGCCAGCAGACCCTCCGGGACTAGCGGGACCCAGTACTTC.

This clonotype was observed many times. The J gene is TRBJ2-3, the V gene TRBV6-4; 7 bases map to TRBD1. Losses at the gene ends were 3 bases for V and 0 bases for J; bases not matched to a gene: 6. The CDR3 length is 16 residues. Germline lookup yields CDR1 MRHNA and CDR2 SNTAGT. For the CDR3, the DNA is TGTGCCAGCAGTGAATCGACAGGGCTCAGCACAGATACGCAGTATTTT. Protein sequence: CASSESTGLSTDTQYF.

This sequence joins TRBV18 and TRBJ1-2, with TRBD1 matching 9 bases. CDR3 length equals 16 residues. V was pared by 3 bases and J by 8 bases, with 13 bases of the junction left unmatched. The germline V gene has CDR1 KGHSH and CDR2 LQKENI. CDR3: CASSPLDTGGLRGYTF. The CDR3 DNA follows: TGTGCCAGCTCACCCCTCGACACAGGGGGCCTGAGAGGCTACACCTTC.

The CDR3 DNA sequence: TGTGCCAGCAGCTTATACTCAGGACCTGGCGTCGAGTTCGATGAGCAGTTCTTC. As protein: CASSLYSGPGVEFDEQFF. The genes are TRBV7-6 and TRBJ2-1; unclear D gene. This CDR3 is 18 amino acids long. Germline CDR1 is SGHVS and CDR2 is FNYEAQ. Trimming pared 2 bases from V and 8 bases from J, leaving 25 bases between.

The table lists this clonotype with a few counts. For the CDR3, the DNA is TGCGCCAGCAGCCAAGAAGGGACAGACCCCTACGAGCAGTACTTC. Its protein is CASSQEGTDPYEQYF. The chain uses TRBV4-3 and TRBJ2-7; 7 bases fit TRBD1. CDR1 LGHNA and CDR2 YSLEER come from the germline V gene. Trimming at V came to 0 bases and at J to 2 bases, leaving 4 bases not matched to a gene. This CDR3 has 15 amino acids.

The chain has TRBV24-1 and TRBJ2-2; D is unresolved. Germline V CDR1 and CDR2: KGHDR, SFDVKD. The CDR3 spans 14 residues. Trimming shortened V by 2 bases and J by 6 bases, and 9 bases separated the two germline ends. CDR3 residues: CATSDSLWAGELFF. The CDR3 bases are TGTGCCACCAGTGATTCCCTATGGGCCGGGGAGCTGTTTTTT.

This clonotype has more than one count but fewer than ten. This chain uses TRBV6-5 with TRBJ2-5; D is ambiguous. Germline CDR1 reads MNHEY; CDR2 reads SVGAGI. V lost 2 bases and J lost 5, with 15 bases in between. CDR3 length: 15 residues. CDR3: CASSYASASLETQYF. The DNA of the CDR3 is TGTGCCAGCAGTTACGCGAGTGCTAGTTTGGAGACCCAGTACTTC.

The V and J genes are TRBV20-1 and TRBJ2-1, with TRBD2 identical over 7 bases. Unmatched junction bases numbered 10, after V lost 5 bases and J lost 0 bases. Germline V CDR1 and CDR2: DFQATT, SNEGSKA (reference sequence). The length of the CDR3 is 16 residues. CDR3 in DNA: TGCAGTGCTTTTGTAGCTAGCGGAAACTCCTACAATGAGCAGTTCTTC. Residues: CSAFVASGNSYNEQFF.